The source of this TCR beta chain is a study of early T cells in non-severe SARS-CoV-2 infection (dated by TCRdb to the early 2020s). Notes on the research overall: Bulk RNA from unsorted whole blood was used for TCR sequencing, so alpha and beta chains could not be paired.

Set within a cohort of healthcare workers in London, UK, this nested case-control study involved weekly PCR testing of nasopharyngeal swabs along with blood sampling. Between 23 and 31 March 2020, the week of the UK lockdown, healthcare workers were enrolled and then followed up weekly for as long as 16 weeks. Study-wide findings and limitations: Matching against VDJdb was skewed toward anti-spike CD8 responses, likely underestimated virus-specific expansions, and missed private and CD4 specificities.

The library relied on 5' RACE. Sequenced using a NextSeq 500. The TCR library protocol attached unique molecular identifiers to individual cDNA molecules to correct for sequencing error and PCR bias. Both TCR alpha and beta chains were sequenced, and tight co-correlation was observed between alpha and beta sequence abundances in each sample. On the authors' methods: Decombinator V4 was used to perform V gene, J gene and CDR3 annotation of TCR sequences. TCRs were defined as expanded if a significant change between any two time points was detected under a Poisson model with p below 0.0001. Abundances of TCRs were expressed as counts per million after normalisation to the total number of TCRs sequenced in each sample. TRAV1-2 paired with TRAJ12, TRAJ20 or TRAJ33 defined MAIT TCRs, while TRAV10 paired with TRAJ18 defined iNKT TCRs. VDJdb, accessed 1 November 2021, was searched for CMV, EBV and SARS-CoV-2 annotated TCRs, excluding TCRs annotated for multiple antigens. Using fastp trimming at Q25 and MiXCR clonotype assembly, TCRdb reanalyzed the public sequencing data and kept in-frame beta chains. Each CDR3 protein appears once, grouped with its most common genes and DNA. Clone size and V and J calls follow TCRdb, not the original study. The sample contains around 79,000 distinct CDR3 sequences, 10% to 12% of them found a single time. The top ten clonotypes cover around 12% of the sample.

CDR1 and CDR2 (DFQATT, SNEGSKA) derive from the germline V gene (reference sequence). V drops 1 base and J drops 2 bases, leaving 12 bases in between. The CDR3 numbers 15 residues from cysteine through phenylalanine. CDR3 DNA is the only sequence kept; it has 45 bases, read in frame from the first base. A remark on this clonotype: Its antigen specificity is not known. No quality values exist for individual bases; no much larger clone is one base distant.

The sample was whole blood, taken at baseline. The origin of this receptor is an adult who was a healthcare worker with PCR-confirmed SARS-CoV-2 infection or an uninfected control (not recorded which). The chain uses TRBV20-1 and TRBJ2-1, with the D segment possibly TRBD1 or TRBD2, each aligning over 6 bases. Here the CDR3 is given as CSARGGADTYNEQFF. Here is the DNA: TGCAGTGCTAGAGGGGGGGCCGACACCTACAATGAGCAGTTCTTC.